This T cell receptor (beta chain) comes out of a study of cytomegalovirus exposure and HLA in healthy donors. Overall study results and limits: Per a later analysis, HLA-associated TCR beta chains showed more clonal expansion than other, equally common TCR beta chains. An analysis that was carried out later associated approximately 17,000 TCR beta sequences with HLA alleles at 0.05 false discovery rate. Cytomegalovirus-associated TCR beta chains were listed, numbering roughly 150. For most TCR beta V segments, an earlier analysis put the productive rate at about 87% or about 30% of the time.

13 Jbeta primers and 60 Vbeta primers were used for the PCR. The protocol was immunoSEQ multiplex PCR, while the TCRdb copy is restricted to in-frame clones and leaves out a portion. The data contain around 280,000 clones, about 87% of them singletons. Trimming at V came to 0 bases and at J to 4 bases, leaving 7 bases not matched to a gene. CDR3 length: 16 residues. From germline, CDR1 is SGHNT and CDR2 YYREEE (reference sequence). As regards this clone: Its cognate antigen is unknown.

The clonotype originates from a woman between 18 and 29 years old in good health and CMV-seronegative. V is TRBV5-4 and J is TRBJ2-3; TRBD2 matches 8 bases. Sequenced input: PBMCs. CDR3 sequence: CASSLVGGARADTQYF. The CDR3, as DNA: TGTGCCAGCAGCTTGGTCGGGGGGGCCAGAGCAGATACGCAGTATTTT.